This T cell receptor (beta chain) was observed in a study of blood T cell repertoires in COVID-19. In the study overall: Samples came from the United States, Italy and Spain, spanning acute and convalescent COVID-19.

Participants were aged roughly 18 to 89 years from approximately 23 US areas. Sequencing was performed with immunoSEQ multiplex PCR; in TCRdb, only in-frame clones are kept and a portion is missing. The sample yields about 270,000 clones, around 90% seen once. Germline-derived CDR1 and CDR2 are LGHDT and YNNKEL (reference sequence). V shed 5 bases and J 0 bases; nucleotides not matched to a gene: 6. The CDR3 runs to 15 residues. Material for sequencing was PBMCs or T cells enriched from blood (not recorded which). The rearrangement links TRBV3-1 (or the pseudogene TRBV3-2) to TRBJ2-7; 8 bases agree with TRBD1. The source is a man aged 35-49 years who had been exposed to COVID-19. The chain's CDR3 is CASSYRGYLSYEQYF. For the CDR3, the DNA is TGTGCCAGCAGCTACAGGGGGTACCTCTCCTACGAGCAGTACTTC.